Sequencing of this T cell receptor (beta chain) was carried out in a study of cytomegalovirus exposure and HLA in healthy donors. This CDR3 is built from 12 residues. Germline loops: CDR1 MDHEN, CDR2 SYDVKM. V lost 5 bases, J lost 3 bases, and 8 bases lay in between. The PCR employed 60 Vbeta primers together with 13 Jbeta primers. Assay: immunoSEQ multiplex PCR; the TCRdb copy retains only in-frame clones and omits some. The table records over 95,000 clones, 65% to 80% of them present only once. Sample: PBMCs. The TCR sequence derives from a man in his forties in good health and CMV-seropositive. The genes are TRBV28 and TRBJ2-7; D is unresolved. In nucleotides, the CDR3 is TGTGCCAGCAGTCCTGTCCGCTACGAGCAGTACTTC. Amino acid sequence: CASSPVRYEQYF. Using reference TRBV28 and TRBJ2-7 for the parts outside the CDR3, the full variable domain is DVKVTQSSRYLVKRTGEKVFLECVQDMDHENMFWYRQDPGLGLRLIYFSYDVKMKEKGDIPEGYSVSREKKERFSLILESASTNQTSMYLCASSPVRYEQYFGPGTRLTVT.